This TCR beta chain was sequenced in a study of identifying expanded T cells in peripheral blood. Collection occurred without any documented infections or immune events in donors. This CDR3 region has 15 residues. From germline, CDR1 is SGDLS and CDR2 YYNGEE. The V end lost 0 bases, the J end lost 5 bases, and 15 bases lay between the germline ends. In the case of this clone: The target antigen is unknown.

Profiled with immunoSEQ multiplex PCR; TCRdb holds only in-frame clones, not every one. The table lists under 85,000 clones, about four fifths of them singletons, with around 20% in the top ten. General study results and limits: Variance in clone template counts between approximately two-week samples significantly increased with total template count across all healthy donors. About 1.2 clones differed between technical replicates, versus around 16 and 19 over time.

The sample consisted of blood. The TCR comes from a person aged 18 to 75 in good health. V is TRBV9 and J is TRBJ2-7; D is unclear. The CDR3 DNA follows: TGTGCCAGCAGCGTAGACCCCCTTCCGTCGGACGAGCAGTACTTC. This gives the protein CASSVDPLPSDEQYF.